These T cell receptor beta chains were read from a single sample in a study of blood T cell repertoires in COVID-19. Repertoires were generated with immunoSEQ multiplex PCR, while TCRdb's copy carries only in-frame clones and drops some. The top ten clones hold roughly a tenth of a sample with around 310,000 clones, roughly 86% of them seen once. The sample consisted of PBMCs or T cells enriched from blood (not recorded which). The source of these receptors is a woman between 25 and 40 years old who had recovered from COVID-19. CDR3s include the opening cysteine and the closing phenylalanine or tryptophan. D genes are given only for firm matches. Expanded clones are given a class, and other clones once, few, many or no size at all.

>TRBD1|TRBV4-2|13|.|TRBJ1-2
TGTGCCAGCAGCCCACTGACAGGGGATGGCTACACCTTC
CASSPLTGDGYTF
>TRBD2|TRBV4-1|19|.|TRBJ2-2
TGCGCCAGCAGCCAAGATGGTCTAGCGGCCCCCCCGAACACCGGGGAGCTGTTTTTT
CASSQDGLAAPPNTGELFF
>TRBD1|TRBV7-9|11|.|TRBJ1-4
TGTGCCAGCAGCTCGGGACAGAAACTGTTTTTT
CASSSGQKLFF
>TRBD1|TRBV7-9|14|once|TRBJ1-2
TGTGCCAGCAGCTTAGGACCAGGGGGCGGTGGCTACACCTTC
CASSLGPGGGGYTF
>TRBD1|TRBV27|16|.|TRBJ2-7
TGTGCCAGCAGTAGGAGTGCCGGGACAGGAACCTACGAGCAGTACTTC
CASSRSAGTGTYEQYF
>.|TRBV28|14|.|TRBJ2-3
TGTGCCAGCAGTCCCCCGACTAGTACAGATACGCAGTATTTT
CASSPPTSTDTQYF
>TRBD1|TRBV7-2|19|.|TRBJ1-2
TGTGCCAGCAGCCCACCTGCTTACAGGGGAATAGTCGCTAACTATGGCTACACCTTC
CASSPPAYRGIVANYGYTF
>TRBD1|TRBV9|15|.|TRBJ1-1
TGTGCCAGCAGCGTCCGCCCAGGGGGTGGCACTGAAGCTTTCTTT
CASSVRPGGGTEAFF
>.|TRBV3-1/TRBV3-2|14|.|TRBJ2-2
TGTGCCAGCAGCCAGGATTCGGGGATCGGGGAGCTGTTTTTT
CASSQDSGIGELFF
>.|TRBV3-1/TRBV3-2|16|.|TRBJ1-4
TGTGCCAGCAGCCAAGATCATGGGGGACCGGGGGGAAAACTGTTTTTT
CASSQDHGGPGGKLFF
>.|TRBV10-2|13|.|TRBJ2-1
TGCGCCAGCTCCGGGACTCCGGACAATGAGCAGTTCTTC
CASSGTPDNEQFF
>.|TRBV28|14|.|TRBJ2-7
TGTGCCAGCAGTTTACCTCTACGGGACTACGAGCAGTACTTC
CASSLPLRDYEQYF
>.|TRBV7-9|13|.|TRBJ1-1
TGTGCCAGCATGGCGGCAGTGAACACTGAAGCTTTCTTT
CASMAAVNTEAFF
>.|TRBV28|13|.|TRBJ2-5
TGTGCCAGCAGTAACCGGGTTCAAGAGACCCAGTACTTC
CASSNRVQETQYF
>TRBD2|TRBV12-3/TRBV12-4|13|.|TRBJ2-7
TGTGCCAGCAGTTTGGCGGGAGGAACCGAGCAGTACTTC
CASSLAGGTEQYF
>.|TRBV7-2|12|.|TRBJ1-1
TGTGCCAGCAGGCAGGGCGACACTGAAGCTTTCTTT
CASRQGDTEAFF
>.|TRBV4-1|17|.|TRBJ1-1
TGCGCCAGCAGCCAAGTTAGGGGAATCAGGGTGAACACTGAAGCTTTCTTT
CASSQVRGIRVNTEAFF
>.|TRBV30|13|.|TRBJ1-2
TGTGCCTGGAGTTTTCAGTTAATCTATGGCTACACCTTC
CAWSFQLIYGYTF
>TRBD1|TRBV30|14|.|TRBJ1-1
TGTGCCTGGAGCGATCGGACAGGGATTTCTGAAGCTTTCTTT
CAWSDRTGISEAFF
>.|TRBV6-2/TRBV6-3|12|.|TRBJ1-4
TGTGCCAGCAGTGACGTCAGGGAAAAACTGTTTTTT
CASSDVREKLFF
>.|TRBV7-9|12|.|TRBJ1-1
TGTGCCAGCAGTCCGATAGGGGTTGAAGCTTTCTTT
CASSPIGVEAFF
>TRBD1|TRBV5-5|14|.|TRBJ1-1
TGTGCCAGCAGCTTCTATGACAGGGACACTGAAGCTTTCTTT
CASSFYDRDTEAFF
>.|TRBV27|14|.|TRBJ1-2
TGTGCCAGCAGTCCCGACAGGATTAACTATGGCTACACCTTC
CASSPDRINYGYTF
>.|TRBV27|14|.|TRBJ1-1
TGTGCCAGCAGTTTTTTCACAGGGAACACTGAAGCTTTCTTT
CASSFFTGNTEAFF
>.|TRBV5-4|12|.|TRBJ2-7
TGTGCCAGCAGCTTCGACACCTACGAGCAGTACTTC
CASSFDTYEQYF
>.|TRBV11-2|15|.|TRBJ2-3
TGTGCCAGCAGCTCAACCTACGGGGGAACAGATACGCAGTATTTT
CASSSTYGGTDTQYF
>.|TRBV3-1/TRBV3-2|15|once|TRBJ2-7
TGTGCCAGCAGCCAAGTTGTAAGCAGAGGCTACGAGCAGTACTTC
CASSQVVSRGYEQYF
>.|TRBV19|13|.|TRBJ2-1
TGTGCCAGTAGCGGGAGCTTGTACAATGAGCAGTTCTTC
CASSGSLYNEQFF
>TRBD1|TRBV29-1|14|few|TRBJ1-1
TGCAGCGTTGAAGAGGGACAGGGTATCACTGAAGCTTTCTTT
CSVEEGQGITEAFF
>.|TRBV9|15|.|TRBJ1-3
TGTGCCAGCAGCGAGCGAGGGGGTCCTGGAAACACCATATATTTT
CASSERGGPGNTIYF
>.|TRBV30|14|.|TRBJ1-3
TGTGCCTGGAGTGAGGGAGGCTCTGGAAACACCATATATTTT
CAWSEGGSGNTIYF
>TRBD2|TRBV29-1|13|.|TRBJ2-1
TGCAGCGTTGTTCCTAGCGGGAGGAATGAGCAGTTCTTC
CSVVPSGRNEQFF
>.|TRBV2|15|once|TRBJ1-5
TGTGCCAGCAGTGAAGATGGACTTACGAATCAGCCCCAGCATTTT
CASSEDGLTNQPQHF
>.|TRBV7-9|14|.|TRBJ2-1
TGTGCCAGCAGCCGATCGGGGGTCGGCAATGAGCAGTTCTTC
CASSRSGVGNEQFF
>TRBD2|TRBV9|17|.|TRBJ2-3
TGTGCCAGCAGCGTCCTTGGGACTAGCGGGAGGACAGATACGCAGTATTTT
CASSVLGTSGRTDTQYF
>TRBD1|TRBV18|19|.|TRBJ2-7
TGTGCCAGCTCACCACCTCCGCCCGGGACAGGGGGCGCGAGGTACGAGCAGTACTTC
CASSPPPPGTGGARYEQYF
>TRBD1|TRBV5-4|13|.|TRBJ2-5
TGTGCCAGCAGCTTGGAGGACAGGGAGACCCAGTACTTC
CASSLEDRETQYF
>TRBD2|TRBV25-1|16|.|TRBJ2-1
TGTGCCAGCAGTGATACGGGAGGGAGCTCCTACAATGAGCAGTTCTTC
CASSDTGGSSYNEQFF
>.|TRBV11-2|13|.|TRBJ2-1
TGTGCCAGCAGCGAAAACACAGGGTATGAGCAGTTCTTC
CASSENTGYEQFF
>TRBD2|TRBV11-2|17|few|TRBJ2-3
TGTGCCAGCAGCTCCGGACTAGCGGGAGGGCCGGCGGATACGCAGTATTTT
CASSSGLAGGPADTQYF
>.|TRBV6-5|13|.|TRBJ1-4
TGTGCCAGCGGCATCGGACATTCGGAAAAACTGTTTTTT
CASGIGHSEKLFF
>.|TRBV19|14|.|TRBJ1-2
TGTGCCAGTAGCCTAGGACAGTCCTCTTATGGCTACACCTTC
CASSLGQSSYGYTF
>.|TRBV7-9|15|.|TRBJ1-4
TGTGCCAGCAGCTTATTGGGAGTTACTAATGAAAAACTGTTTTTT
CASSLLGVTNEKLFF